These 25 T cell receptor beta chains share one sample of origin, sequenced in a study of metastatic and nonmetastatic thyroid tumors. Among the patients, none had received any treatment before thyroid surgery. TCRdb re-processed the PCR reads through MiXCR. The table includes thousands of clones, around 24% detected once. The sequenced material came from adjacent normal tissue. Source of these receptors: a female donor with papillary thyroid cancer or a benign thyroid nodule (not recorded which). Some clones in this sample may be carry-over from other donors' samples.

This clone occurred many times. This could be a read error, since a much larger clone is one nucleotide away. The rearrangement joins TRBV29-1 to TRBJ1-1; D is unresolved. Germline V gene sequence: CDR1 SQVTM, CDR2 ANQGSEA. The length of the CDR3 is 12 residues. CDR3 DNA: TGCAGCGTTAAAGTCAGGAACACTGAAGCTCTCTTT. Amino acids: CSVKVRNTEALF.

The chain's CDR3 is CASSFPRFGTGDHEQYF. Here the CDR3 DNA reads TGCGCCAGCAGCTTCCCCCGATTCGGGACAGGGGACCACGAGCAGTACTTC. The chain couples TRBV5-1 to TRBJ2-7; 10 positions match TRBD1. Trimming at V came to 2 bases and at J to 5 bases, leaving 13 bases not matched to a gene. CDR3 length: 17 amino acids. The V gene's germline CDR1 is SGHRS and CDR2 YFSETQ. Based on the CDR3 plus reference TRBV5-1 and TRBJ2-7, the full variable domain is KAGVTQTPRYLIKTRGQQVTLSCSPISGHRSVSWYQQTPGQGLQFLFEYFSETQRNKGNFPGRFSGRQFSNSRSEMNVSTLELGDSALYLCASSFPRFGTGDHEQYFGPGTRLTVT.

This clone was counted a few times. The chain joins TRBV7-3 to TRBJ2-7, with 9 bases identical to TRBD1. V shed 3 bases, J shed 5 bases, and the junction held 5 bases outside the gene matches. The length of the CDR3 is 14 residues. CDR1 and CDR2 (germline): SGHTA, FQGTGA. The CDR3 region is CASSLGGQGHEQYF. The CDR3, as DNA: TGTGCCAGCAGCTTGGGGGGACAGGGCCACGAGCAGTACTTC.

The rearrangement links TRBV11-1 to TRBJ2-7, with a tentative D call TRBD1 (7 bases). This CDR3 region has 16 residues. Trimming cost V 4 bases and J 1 base, with 17 bases left between them. Germline V gene sequence: CDR1 SGHAT, CDR2 FQDESV (reference sequence). CDR3 sequence (DNA): TGTGCCAGCAGCTCACCGGGGGCAGGGGGTTCCTACGAGCAGTACTTC. Its protein is CASSSPGAGGSYEQYF. The complete variable domain, with remaining parts taken from reference TRBV11-1 and TRBJ2-7, reads EAEVAQSPRYKITEKSQAVAFWCDPISGHATLYWYRQILGQGPELLVQFQDESVVDDSQLPKDRFSAERLKGVDSTLKIQPAELGDSAMYLCASSSPGAGGSYEQYFGPGTRLTVT.

This clone was seen more than once but under ten times. The J gene is TRBJ2-7, the V gene TRBV10-3; D gene unclear. Per the germline V gene, CDR1 is ENHRY and CDR2 is SYGVKD. V was shortened by 5 bases and J by 5 bases, with 16 bases between the two germline ends. The CDR3 covers 14 residues. The CDR3 nucleotides are TGTGCCATCAGTCGACATTGGGCAAGGGACGAGCAGTACTTC. It yields the protein CAISRHWARDEQYF.

Only a few counts were recorded for this clone. The DNA for the CDR3 is TGCAGTGCTTGGACTTATAGTGACGCGCAGTATTTT. Its protein product is CSAWTYSDAQYF. This chain links TRBV20-1 with TRBJ2-3; the D gene is possibly TRBD2 (5 bases). V was clipped by 5 bases and J by 10 bases, with 16 bases between them. Germline CDR1 DFQATT, CDR2 SNEGSKA (reference sequence). The CDR3 loop spans 12 amino acids.

The CDR3 here is CASSQESSWYGYTF. DNA for the CDR3: TGTGCCAGCAGCCAAGAATCCTCTTGGTATGGCTACACCTTC. The chain carries TRBV14 and TRBJ1-2; no clear D. The germline V gene has CDR1 SGHDN and CDR2 FVKESK. V was shortened by 0 bases and J by 5 bases, with 10 bases between the two germline ends. This CDR3 contains 14 residues.

This clone showed up many times. CDR3 DNA: TGTGCCAGCATGGAGAATGGGGAAGATACGCAGTATTTT. Amino acids: CASMENGEDTQYF. The genes are TRBV5-4 and TRBJ2-3; D uncertain. Trimming stripped 6 bases from V and 5 bases from J, with 13 bases between. The CDR3 is 13 residues long. Germline CDR1 is SGHNT and CDR2 is YYREEE (reference sequence).

This clone was observed many times. The V and J genes are TRBV29-1 and TRBJ2-4; D is ambiguous. From germline, CDR1 is SQVTM and CDR2 ANQGSEA. The ends were cut back, 5 bases at V and 0 bases at J, with 32 bases in the middle. This CDR3 has 21 amino acids. This CDR3 reads CSVLVFKSQGYSTIAKNIQYF. CDR3 in DNA: TGCAGCGTTCTTGTCTTTAAGTCCCAAGGGTACAGCACCATAGCCAAAAACATTCAGTACTTC.

The J gene is TRBJ2-3, the V gene TRBV28; possibly TRBD1 or TRBD2 for D (5 bases each). The V and J ends lost 3 bases and 14 bases respectively, with 27 bases between them. The CDR3 is 16 residues long. Germline V gene lookup returns CDR1 MDHEN and CDR2 SYDVKM. CDR3 amino acids: CASSLLGADVRGARYF. In nucleotides, the CDR3 is TGTGCCAGCAGTTTGCTCGGGGCTGACGTACGGGGTGCGCGGTATTTT.

This clone is medium-sized. CDR3 in DNA: TGTGCCAGCTCACCGAACAGGGAGCAGCCCCAGCATTTT. It translates to CASSPNREQPQHF. V gene TRBV18 combines with J gene TRBJ1-5; a possible D gene is TRBD1 (6 bases). CDR1 is KGHSH, CDR2 LQKENI, per germline. This CDR3 spans 13 amino acids. Trimming took 3 bases from V and 7 from J, leaving 10 bases between them.

This clone has only a few counts. The chain has TRBV19 and TRBJ1-2; the D gene is possibly TRBD1 (5 bases). Germline V lookup: CDR1 LNHDA, CDR2 SQIVND (reference sequence). This CDR3 region has 13 residues. Trimming shortened V by 3 bases and J by 5 bases, and 10 bases separated the two germline ends. CDR3 in DNA: TGTGCCAGTAGTATTGGGGGATTATATGGCTACACCTTC. This codes for CASSIGGLYGYTF.

This clone was seen only a few times. The V and J genes are TRBV6-2 or TRBV6-3 and TRBJ2-2, with 10 bases matching TRBD1. J was trimmed by 5 bases and V by 2 bases; bases with no gene match: 5. Germline V gene lookup returns CDR1 MNHEY and CDR2 SVGEGT. This CDR3 spans 16 amino acids. The CDR3 sequence: CASSYPRTGGTGELFF. CDR3 nucleotides: TGTGCCAGCAGTTACCCTCGGACAGGGGGAACCGGGGAGCTGTTTTTT.

The CDR3 nucleotides are TGCAGTGCTGATGGCCTGCTAGCAACTCACCAAGAGACCCAGTACTTC. This translates into CSADGLLATHQETQYF. The chain joins TRBV20-1 to TRBJ2-5; tentatively, D is TRBD2 (5 bases). The V gene lost 5 bases and the J gene lost 0 bases, with 19 bases spanning the gap. CDR3 length: 16 residues. In germline, CDR1 is DFQATT, CDR2 SNEGSKA (reference sequence).

The V call is TRBV7-2, the J call TRBJ2-3, with D uncertain. Germline V gene data show CDR1 as SGHTA and CDR2 as FQGNSA. The V gene lost 1 base and the J gene lost 4 bases, with 6 bases spanning the gap. The CDR3 has 13 residues. The CDR3 DNA follows: TGTGCCAGCAGCTTAGAAGGTCCAGATACGCAGTATTTT. This gives the protein CASSLEGPDTQYF.

This clone was detected a few times. This chain joins TRBV6-2 or TRBV6-3 and TRBJ1-4; TRBD1 is a possible D gene (5 bases). Germline V gene data show CDR1 as MNHEY and CDR2 as SVGEGT. V was pared by 0 bases and J by 15 bases, with 14 bases between. The CDR3 is 13 residues long. The DNA of the CDR3 is TGTGCCAGCAGTTACTCGCCGACAGAATCGGTGTTTTTT. This translates into CASSYSPTESVFF.

The chain recombines TRBV28 with TRBJ1-4; unclear D gene. This CDR3 is built from 15 residues. Germline lookup yields CDR1 MDHEN and CDR2 SYDVKM. V lost 7 bases to trimming and J lost 6 bases, with 18 bases between them. CDR3 nucleotide sequence: TGTGCCAGCACCCTGATGGTGTGGAGCTATGAAAAACTGTTTTTT. It yields the protein CASTLMVWSYEKLFF.

This clone occurred many times. The CDR3 coding sequence is TGTGCCAGCTCCCTATTTGGGGAGAGGTACAATGAGCAGTTCTTC. Protein sequence: CASSLFGERYNEQFF. The chain employs TRBV18 and TRBJ2-1, with D perhaps TRBD2 (5 bases). V was shortened by 6 bases and J by 4 bases, with 16 bases between the two germline ends. CDR1 KGHSH and CDR2 LQKENI come from the germline V gene. This CDR3 spans 15 amino acids. The full variable domain, completed using reference TRBV18 and TRBJ2-1, is NAGVMQNPRHLVRRRGQEARLRCSPMKGHSHVYWYRQLPEEGLKFMVYLQKENIIDESGMPKERFSAEFPKEGPSILRIQQVVRGDSAAYFCASSLFGERYNEQFFGPGTRLTVL.

This chain joins TRBV28 and TRBJ2-7; no reliable D call. V lost 3 bases to trimming and J lost 4 bases, with 16 bases between them. Germline-derived CDR1 and CDR2 are MDHEN and SYDVKM. The CDR3 consists of 15 residues. The CDR3 sequence: CASSLISSGFYEQYF. For the CDR3, the DNA is TGTGCCAGCAGTTTGATTAGCTCAGGCTTTTACGAGCAGTACTTC.

This chain joins TRBV6-2 or TRBV6-3 and TRBJ1-3, with D maybe TRBD1 (5 bases). The CDR3 runs 13 residues. With 2 bases removed from V and 13 bases from J, the gap between germline ends came to 15 bases. Germline V gene data show CDR1 as MNHEY and CDR2 as SVGEGT. CDR3 nucleotides: TGTGCCAGCAGTTACAGTCCGGGACCTATGATATATTTT. Translation gives CASSYSPGPMIYF.

This clone is medium-sized. This chain links TRBV15 with TRBJ2-2, with 13 bases that match TRBD2. Germline lookup yields CDR1 LNHNV and CDR2 YYDKDF (reference sequence). V was clipped by 0 bases and J by 0 bases; unmatched bases: 10. The CDR3 sequence is 21 residues long. CDR3 nucleotides: TGTGCCACCAGCAGAGAAAGGACTAGCGGGAGTGAGGTAGCGAACACCGGGGAGCTGTTTTTT. Translated, it gives CATSRERTSGSEVANTGELFF. The full variable domain, with the rest looked up from reference TRBV15 and TRBJ2-2, is DAMVIQNPRYQVTQFGKPVTLSCSQTLNHNVMYWYQQKSSQAPKLLFHYYDKDFNNEADTPDNFQSRRPNTSFCFLDIRSPGLGDTAMYLCATSRERTSGSEVANTGELFFGEGSRLTVL.

This clone was found many times. Other DNA sequences from this sample encode an identical CDR3 as well. The chain couples TRBV24-1 to TRBJ2-5, with TRBD1 identical over 10 bases. V gave up 4 bases and J gave up 5 bases; unmatched junction bases: 12. The CDR3 sequence is 17 residues long. Per the germline V gene, CDR1 is KGHDR and CDR2 is SFDVKD. CDR3 sequence: CATSEFSGTGVSETQYF. CDR3 coding DNA: TGTGCCACCAGTGAATTCTCCGGGACAGGGGTATCGGAGACCCAGTACTTC.

This clone was seen more than once but under ten times. The chain has TRBV12-3 or TRBV12-4 and TRBJ2-3; 9 bases agree with TRBD2. V shed 6 bases, J shed 5 bases, and the junction held 6 bases outside the gene matches. CDR3 size: 14 residues. This chain's CDR3 is CASRAGGPVDTQYF. The CDR3 region has the DNA TGTGCCAGCAGGGCGGGAGGGCCGGTAGATACGCAGTATTTT.

Relative to its sample, this clone is medium-sized. The chain has TRBV20-1 and TRBJ1-1; 9 bases match TRBD1. From germline, CDR1 is DFQATT and CDR2 SNEGSKA (reference sequence). This CDR3 spans 12 amino acids. J gave up 6 bases and V 6 bases, and 5 bases lay outside the gene matches. The CDR3 is CSAPGQGSEAFF. The CDR3 nucleotides are TGCAGTGCACCTGGACAGGGGTCTGAAGCTTTCTTT.

This clone was counted ten times or more. The same CDR3 arises from other DNA sequences in this sample as well. J is TRBJ1-2 and V is TRBV12-1; the table's D call, TRBD1, was not checked against the DNA. TRBV12-1 is flagged as a pseudogene. The CDR3 runs 15 residues. CDR3 in DNA: TGTGCCAGGCAACCCAGGGACAGGGTCGACTATGGCTACACCTTC. Translating gives CARQPRDRVDYGYTF.